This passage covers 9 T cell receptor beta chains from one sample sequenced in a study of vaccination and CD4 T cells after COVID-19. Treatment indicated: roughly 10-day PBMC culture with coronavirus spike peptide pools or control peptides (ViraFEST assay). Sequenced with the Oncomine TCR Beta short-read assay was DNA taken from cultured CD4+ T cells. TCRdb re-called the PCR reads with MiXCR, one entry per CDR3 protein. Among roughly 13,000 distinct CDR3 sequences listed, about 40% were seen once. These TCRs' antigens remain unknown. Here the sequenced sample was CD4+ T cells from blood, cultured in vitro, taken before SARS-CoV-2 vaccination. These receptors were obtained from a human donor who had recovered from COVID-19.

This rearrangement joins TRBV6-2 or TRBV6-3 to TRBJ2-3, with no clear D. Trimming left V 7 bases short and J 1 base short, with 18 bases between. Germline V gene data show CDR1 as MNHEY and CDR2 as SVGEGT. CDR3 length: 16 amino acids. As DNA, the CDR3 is TGTGCCAGCACTCGTGGCGAATCGGACGGCACAGATACGCAGTATTTT. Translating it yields CASTRGESDGTDTQYF.

The DNA of the CDR3 is TGTGCCAGCAGCCACCTCCGGGACAGCCTCTATGGCTACACCTTC. This codes for CASSHLRDSLYGYTF. This sequence joins TRBV7-8 and TRBJ1-2; TRBD1 agrees at 7 bases. CDR3 length: 15 residues. Germline V gene lookup returns CDR1 SGHVS and CDR2 FQNEAQ. Losses at the gene ends were 5 bases for V and 4 bases for J; bases not matched to a gene: 10.

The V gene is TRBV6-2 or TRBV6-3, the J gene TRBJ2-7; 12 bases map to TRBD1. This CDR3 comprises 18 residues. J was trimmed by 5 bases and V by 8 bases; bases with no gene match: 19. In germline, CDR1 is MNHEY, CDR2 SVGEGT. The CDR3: CASARGDRGRWVPNEQYF. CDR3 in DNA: TGTGCCAGCGCAAGGGGGGACAGGGGGCGATGGGTCCCGAACGAGCAGTACTTC.

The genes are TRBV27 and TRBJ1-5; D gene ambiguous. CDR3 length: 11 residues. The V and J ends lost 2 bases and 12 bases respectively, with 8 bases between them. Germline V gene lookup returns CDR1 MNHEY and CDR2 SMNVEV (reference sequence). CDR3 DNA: TGTGCCAGCAGTTTACGGAAGGGCCAGCATTTT. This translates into CASSLRKGQHF.

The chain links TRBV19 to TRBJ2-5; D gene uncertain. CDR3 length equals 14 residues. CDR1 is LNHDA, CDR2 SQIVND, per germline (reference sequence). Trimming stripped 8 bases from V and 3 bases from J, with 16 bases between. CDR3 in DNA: TGTGCCAGTTCTCCCCCCGGGTCTGAAGAGACCCAGTACTTC. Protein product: CASSPPGSEETQYF.

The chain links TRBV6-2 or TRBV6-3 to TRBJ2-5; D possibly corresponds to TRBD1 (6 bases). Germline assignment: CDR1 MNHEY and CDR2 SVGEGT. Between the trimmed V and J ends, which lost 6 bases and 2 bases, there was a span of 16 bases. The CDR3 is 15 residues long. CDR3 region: CASSPVGGPQETQYF. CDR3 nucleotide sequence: TGTGCCAGCAGCCCCGTAGGGGGACCTCAAGAGACCCAGTACTTC.

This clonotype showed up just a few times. The CDR3 reads CASSRGQFNYGYTF. CDR3 nucleotides: TGTGCCAGTAGTAGGGGACAGTTTAACTATGGCTACACCTTC. This chain connects TRBV19 to TRBJ1-2; 7 nucleotides agree with TRBD1. The trim removed 4 bases at V and 1 base at J, leaving 3 bases unmatched. Germline V gives CDR1 LNHDA, CDR2 SQIVND (reference sequence). The length of the CDR3 is 14 residues.

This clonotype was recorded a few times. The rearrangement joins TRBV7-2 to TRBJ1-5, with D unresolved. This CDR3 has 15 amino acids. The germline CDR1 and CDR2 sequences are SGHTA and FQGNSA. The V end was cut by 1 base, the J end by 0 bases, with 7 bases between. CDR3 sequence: CASSLEAGSNQPQHF. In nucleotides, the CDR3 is TGTGCCAGCAGCTTAGAGGCGGGTAGCAATCAGCCCCAGCATTTT.

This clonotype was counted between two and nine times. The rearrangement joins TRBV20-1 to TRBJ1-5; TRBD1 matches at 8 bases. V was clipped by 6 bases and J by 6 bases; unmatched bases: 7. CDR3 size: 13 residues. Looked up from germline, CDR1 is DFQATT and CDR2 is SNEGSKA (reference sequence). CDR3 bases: TGCAGTGCGCGTCAGGGGGCTGGTCAGCCCCAGCATTTT. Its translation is CSARQGAGQPQHF.